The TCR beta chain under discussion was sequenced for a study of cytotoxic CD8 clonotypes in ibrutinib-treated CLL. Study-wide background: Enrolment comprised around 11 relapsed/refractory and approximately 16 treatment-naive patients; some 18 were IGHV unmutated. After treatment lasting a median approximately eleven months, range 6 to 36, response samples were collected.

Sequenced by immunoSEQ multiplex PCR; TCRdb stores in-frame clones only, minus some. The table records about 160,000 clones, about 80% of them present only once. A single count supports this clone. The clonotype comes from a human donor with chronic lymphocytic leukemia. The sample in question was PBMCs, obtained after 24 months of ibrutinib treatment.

The CDR3 loop is CASSLAGGRETQYF. The CDR3 DNA reads as TGTGCCAGCAGCTTAGCCGGGGGGCGGGAGACCCAGTACTTC. The V call is TRBV11-2, the J call TRBJ2-5, with a weak D call TRBD2 (7 bases). V was shortened by 1 base and J by 5 bases, with 11 bases between the two germline ends. The germline gives CDR1 SGHAT, CDR2 FQNNGV. The CDR3 length is 14 residues.